Each of the 23 T cell receptor beta chains below was sequenced from the same sample in a study of vaccination and CD4 T cells after COVID-19. With the Oncomine TCR Beta short-read assay, DNA from cultured CD4+ T cells was sequenced. TCRdb used MiXCR to reprocess the PCR reads, holding one entry per CDR3 protein. The data show about 11,000 distinct CDR3 sequences, 41% seen once. Antigens for these TCRs are unknown. Treatment in this sample: approximately nine-day PBMC culture with coronavirus spike peptide pools or control peptides (ViraFEST assay). Sequencing was performed on CD4+ T cells from blood, cultured in vitro, taken after SARS-CoV-2 vaccination. The receptors here all came from a human donor who had recovered from COVID-19.

The chain uses TRBV28 and TRBJ2-5; D gene unclear. The CDR3 is 12 amino acids. The germline gives CDR1 MDHEN, CDR2 SYDVKM. V was clipped by 6 bases and J by 4 bases, with 9 bases between them. CDR3 nucleotides: TGTGCCAGCAGAGCGAGCCCAGAGACCCAGTACTTC. Residues: CASRASPETQYF.

The chain carries TRBV6-2 or TRBV6-3 and TRBJ2-3, with unresolved D. V was cut by 0 bases and J by 7 bases, with 17 bases left in between. The CDR3 is 16 amino acids. Germline CDR1 reads MNHEY; CDR2 reads SVGEGT. CDR3: CASSYSTKVRGNTQYF. In nucleotides, the CDR3 is TGTGCCAGCAGTTACTCGACCAAAGTTCGTGGGAATACGCAGTATTTT.

This clonotype was seen a few times. V and J are TRBV6-2 or TRBV6-3 and TRBJ1-5; no definite D call. This CDR3 spans 15 amino acids. Germline V lookup: CDR1 MNHEY, CDR2 SVGEGT. Deletions cut 0 bases from V and 6 bases from J, with 12 bases between. Written as DNA, the CDR3 is TGTGCCAGCAGTTACTCGCTGCTTGGAGGTCAGCCCCAGCATTTT. Protein: CASSYSLLGGQPQHF.

The J gene is TRBJ1-3, the V gene TRBV6-1; perhaps TRBD1 as D (5 bases). Per the germline V gene, CDR1 is MNHNS and CDR2 is SASEGT. Trimming took 8 bases from V and 0 from J, leaving 14 bases between them. The CDR3 consists of 15 residues. CDR3 nucleotides: TGTGCCAGCTGGGGCAGCTTGAACTCTGGAAACACCATATATTTT. Protein sequence: CASWGSLNSGNTIYF.

The chain uses TRBV6-5 and TRBJ2-5; 7 nucleotides match TRBD2. The CDR3 is 14 amino acids. With 2 bases clipped from V and 5 bases from J, the junction kept 5 bases outside the gene matches. In germline, CDR1 is MNHEY, CDR2 SVGAGI. Here the CDR3 reads CASSYPGGGETQYF. DNA of the CDR3: TGTGCCAGCAGTTACCCGGGGGGTGGGGAGACCCAGTACTTC.

The gene calls are TRBV6-1 and TRBJ1-1; D unclear. CDR1 and CDR2 from the germline V gene are MNHNS and SASEGT. The germline V and J ends were trimmed by 0 bases and 9 bases, with 14 bases remaining between them. This CDR3 has 14 amino acids. The CDR3 protein is CASSEALGRLKAFF. The CDR3 nucleotides are TGTGCCAGCAGTGAAGCGCTCGGACGACTGAAAGCTTTCTTT.

This chain links TRBV7-8 with TRBJ1-2; the match to TRBD1 covers 8 bases. CDR1 and CDR2 from the germline V gene are SGHVS and FQNEAQ. J lost 5 bases, V lost 5 bases, and 4 bases had no gene match. The CDR3 extends over 13 amino acids. The CDR3 DNA is TGTGCCAGCAGCGGGCAGGGGGCATATGGCTACACCTTC. Encoded protein: CASSGQGAYGYTF.

This rearrangement joins TRBV28 to TRBJ1-4; 9 nucleotides align to TRBD1. CDR1 and CDR2 from the germline V gene are MDHEN and SYDVKM. CDR3 length equals 18 residues. V lost 5 bases, J lost 8 bases, and 18 bases stayed unmatched. The CDR3 loop is CASSAPGTGSGSAEKLFF. The CDR3 coding sequence is TGTGCCAGCAGTGCCCCCGGGACAGGGTCGGGAAGCGCGGAAAAACTGTTTTTT.

The CDR3 is CASSLNRNTGELFF. CDR3 in DNA: TGTGCCAGCAGCTTAAACCGAAACACCGGGGAGCTGTTTTTT. This chain links TRBV7-2 with TRBJ2-2; D not resolved. The length of the CDR3 is 14 residues. In germline, CDR1 is SGHTA, CDR2 FQGNSA. Trimming removed 2 bases at V and 2 bases at J, with 6 bases between.

V usage is TRBV15 and J usage is TRBJ1-1, with D unresolved. From germline, CDR1 is LNHNV and CDR2 YYDKDF (reference sequence). V lost 0 bases and J lost 0, with 2 bases in between. This CDR3 is 13 amino acids long. CDR3 bases: TGTGCCACCAGCAGAGATTTGAACACTGAAGCTTTCTTT. It yields the protein CATSRDLNTEAFF.

The chain carries TRBV7-2 and TRBJ2-7, with D maybe TRBD2 (6 bases). CDR3 size: 14 residues. The germline V and J ends were trimmed by 1 base and 0 bases, with 7 bases remaining between them. Germline values: CDR1 SGHTA, CDR2 FQGNSA. The CDR3 protein is CASSLGGISYEQYF. CDR3 coding DNA: TGTGCCAGCAGCTTAGGCGGGATCTCCTACGAGCAGTACTTC.

The chain couples TRBV6-1 to TRBJ1-5, with D tentatively TRBD1 (5 bases). Germline V gene sequence: CDR1 MNHNS, CDR2 SASEGT. Trimming stripped 7 bases from V and 4 bases from J, with 17 bases between. This CDR3 has 15 amino acids. CDR3 sequence: CASTPRGVPNQPQHF. The CDR3 nucleotides read TGTGCCAGCACTCCTCGGGGGGTTCCTAATCAGCCCCAGCATTTT.

This chain joins TRBV28 and TRBJ2-7; 10 bases align to TRBD1. The junction had 6 bases not matched to a gene; V was cut back by 5 bases and J by 2 bases. This CDR3 region has 15 residues. Germline V gene sequence: CDR1 MDHEN, CDR2 SYDVKM. The CDR3 nucleotides are TGTGCCAGCAGTACTCCGGGACAGGGGCCCTACGAGCAGTACTTC. As protein: CASSTPGQGPYEQYF. The variable domain in full, completed from reference TRBV28 and TRBJ2-7, reads DVKVTQSSRYLVKRTGEKVFLECVQDMDHENMFWYRQDPGLGLRLIYFSYDVKMKEKGDIPEGYSVSREKKERFSLILESASTNQTSMYLCASSTPGQGPYEQYFGPGTRLTVT.

The genes are TRBV6-5 and TRBJ1-1, with 9 bases lining up with TRBD1. The V gene's germline CDR1 is MNHEY and CDR2 SVGAGI. The CDR3 extends over 15 amino acids. V shed 1 base, J shed 6 bases, and the junction held 6 bases outside the gene matches. The CDR3: CASSYYPGQGSEAFF. For the CDR3, the DNA is TGTGCCAGCAGTTACTACCCGGGACAGGGTTCTGAAGCTTTCTTT.

J is TRBJ1-1 and V is TRBV15; D is undetermined. The CDR3 covers 16 residues. The germline gives CDR1 LNHNV, CDR2 YYDKDF (reference sequence). Trimming took off 1 base at V and 1 base at J, with 13 bases between the two ends. CDR3: CATSRVRPGRNTEAFF. CDR3 sequence (DNA): TGTGCCACCAGCAGAGTTCGGCCCGGCAGGAACACTGAAGCTTTCTTT.

The V and J genes are TRBV19 and TRBJ2-1; TRBD2 matches at 9 bases. This CDR3 is 14 amino acids long. V lost 6 bases to trimming and J lost 6 bases; unmatched junction nucleotides: 6. The germline V gene has CDR1 LNHDA and CDR2 SQIVND (reference sequence). The CDR3 protein is CASRRLAGINEQFF. In DNA form, the CDR3 reads TGTGCCAGTAGGCGGCTAGCGGGGATCAATGAGCAGTTCTTC.

Only a few counts were recorded for this clonotype. This chain uses TRBV7-9 with TRBJ2-7, with D tentatively TRBD2 (5 bases). The CDR3 is 15 amino acids. The germline V gene encodes CDR1 SEHNR and CDR2 FQNEAQ (reference sequence). V lost 2 bases, J lost 3 bases, and 14 bases lay in between. The CDR3 reads CASSLLSGSNYEQYF. In nucleotides, the CDR3 is TGTGCCAGCAGCTTATTGTCGGGATCTAACTACGAGCAGTACTTC.

This clonotype occurred a few times. The V and J genes are TRBV20-1 and TRBJ1-6, with D unresolved. V was trimmed by 2 bases and J by 5 bases, leaving 4 bases between them. The CDR3 length is 12 residues. Germline CDR1 DFQATT, CDR2 SNEGSKA (reference sequence). The DNA for the CDR3 is TGCAGTGCTAGACAGAATAATTCACCCCTCCACTTT. Translated, it gives CSARQNNSPLHF.

CDR3 loop: CSVDPKLVQETQYF. The CDR3, as DNA: TGCAGCGTTGACCCCAAACTGGTCCAAGAGACCCAGTACTTC. The rearrangement joins TRBV29-1 to TRBJ2-5; no firm D call. Germline values: CDR1 SQVTM, CDR2 ANQGSEA. V was shortened by 3 bases and J by 1 base, with 12 bases between the two germline ends. CDR3 length: 14 amino acids.

This clonotype was observed once. The chain is built from TRBV4-2 and TRBJ2-3; no reliable D call. The CDR3 loop spans 17 amino acids. V lost 4 bases to trimming and J lost 2 bases, with 19 bases between them. Germline values: CDR1 LGHNA, CDR2 YNFKEQ. Here the CDR3 reads CASSPQDGNWYTDTQYF. DNA of the CDR3: TGTGCCAGCAGCCCGCAAGATGGGAACTGGTACACAGATACGCAGTATTTT.

This chain uses TRBV30 with TRBJ1-1; D unresolved. The CDR3 runs to 12 residues. Between the trimmed V and J ends, which lost 3 bases and 0 bases, there was a span of 5 bases. Germline lookup yields CDR1 GTSNPN and CDR2 SVGIG (reference sequence). CDR3 loop: CAWSSMNTEAFF. CDR3 nucleotide sequence: TGTGCCTGGAGCAGCATGAACACTGAAGCTTTCTTT.

The genes are TRBV27 and TRBJ1-2, with a possible D match to TRBD1 (5 bases). Per germline, CDR1 MNHEY and CDR2 SMNVEV (reference sequence). Trimming shortened V by 0 bases and J by 7 bases, and 18 bases separated the two germline ends. This CDR3 spans 16 amino acids. The CDR3 sequence: CASSLSAGKGDRGYTF. Here the CDR3 DNA reads TGTGCCAGCAGTTTATCGGCAGGCAAAGGGGATCGTGGCTACACCTTC.

This clonotype was seen only a few times. The rearrangement uses TRBV20-1 and TRBJ2-7, with unresolved D. V lost 3 bases and J lost 1, with 22 bases in between. The CDR3 covers 17 residues. Germline V lookup: CDR1 DFQATT, CDR2 SNEGSKA (reference sequence). The CDR3 region has the DNA TGCAGTGCTAGTCGCTATCGTCGGAAAGGCCTTTCCTACGAGCAGTACTTC. Residues: CSASRYRRKGLSYEQYF.